Sequencing of this T cell receptor beta chain was carried out in a study of low-dose radiotherapy and immunotherapy resistance in tumors. CDR1 is SGHRS, CDR2 YFSETQ, per germline. CDR3 length equals 14 residues. Trimming stripped 1 base from V and 10 bases from J, with 15 bases between. Time point specified: after trial treatment. Treatment noted: LDRT plus nivolumab, ipilimumab, low-dose cyclophosphamide and aspirin (RACIN trial). Concerning this clonotype: A read error is likely here: a far larger clone is one base away.

TRAV and TRBV primers primed cDNA for both TCRalpha and TCRbeta. Both a constant-region primer and a V-primer adapter served to amplify TCRs across roughly 22 PCR cycles. TCRdb reprocessed the reads via MiXCR and lists one record per CDR3 protein. Here the sample spans fewer than 110,000 distinct CDR3 sequences, about a fifth being singletons. The chain has TRBV5-1 and TRBJ2-1, with D maybe TRBD1 (6 bases). The specimen comprised PBMCs, sampled after low-dose radiotherapy plus immunotherapy. This clonotype was sampled from a male donor with prostate cancer. CDR3 coding DNA: TGCGCCAGCAGCTTGACAGGGACGAGCTACGAGCAGTTCTTC. As protein: CASSLTGTSYEQFF.